This T cell receptor (beta chain) was documented in a study of CXCR3-negative and CXCR3-positive naive CD8 T cells. Overall study results and limits: TRBV-TRBJ usage matched between naive CXCR3-negative and CXCR3-positive cells but not between memory cells. Naive cells that were CXCR3-positive had more hydrophobic TRB CDR3s (compared with CXCR3-negative naive cells).

The CDR3 totals 11 residues. Germline CDR1 LGHDT, CDR2 YNNKEL (reference sequence). 5' RACE that incorporated UMI labels was used to prepare the TRB cDNA libraries. TCRdb re-called the 5' RACE reads; every CDR3 protein appears as one record, without DNA. The table gives about 81,000 distinct CDR3 sequences; the top ten clones make up 1.6% of it. Naive CD8+ T cells had a CD45RO-CCR7+CD27+CD95- phenotype. As regards this clonotype: The target antigen is unknown.

Sequencing was done on a sample of naive CXCR3- CD8+ T cells from blood. Subset defined: CD45RO-CCR7+CD27+CD95- naive CD8+ T cells lacking CXCR3 (TNR3-). This clonotype was sampled from a human donor in good health. Some clones in this sample may be carry-over from other donors' samples. The chain couples TRBV3-1 to TRBJ2-1; there is no DNA to check the TCRdb D call of TRBD1. CDR3 protein: CASGGGNEQFF.